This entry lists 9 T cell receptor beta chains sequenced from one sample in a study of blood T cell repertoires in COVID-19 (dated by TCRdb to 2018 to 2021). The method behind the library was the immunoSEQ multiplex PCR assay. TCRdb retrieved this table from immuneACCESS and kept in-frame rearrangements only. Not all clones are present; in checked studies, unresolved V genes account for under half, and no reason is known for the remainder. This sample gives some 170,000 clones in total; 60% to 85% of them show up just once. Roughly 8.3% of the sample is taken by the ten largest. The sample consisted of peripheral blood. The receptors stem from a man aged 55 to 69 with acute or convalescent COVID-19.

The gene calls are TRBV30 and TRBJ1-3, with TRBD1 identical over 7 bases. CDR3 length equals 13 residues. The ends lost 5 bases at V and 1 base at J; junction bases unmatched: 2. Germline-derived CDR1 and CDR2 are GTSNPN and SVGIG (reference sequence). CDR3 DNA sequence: TGTGCCTGGGCGGGACAGTCTGGAAACACCATATATTTT. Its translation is CAWAGQSGNTIYF.

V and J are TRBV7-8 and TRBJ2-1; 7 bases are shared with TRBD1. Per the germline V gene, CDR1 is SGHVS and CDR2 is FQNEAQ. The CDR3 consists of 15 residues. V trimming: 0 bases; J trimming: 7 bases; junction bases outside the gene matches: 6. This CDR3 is CASSLAEAGGNEQFF. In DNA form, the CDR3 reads TGTGCCAGCAGCTTAGCGGAGGCAGGGGGTAATGAGCAGTTCTTC.

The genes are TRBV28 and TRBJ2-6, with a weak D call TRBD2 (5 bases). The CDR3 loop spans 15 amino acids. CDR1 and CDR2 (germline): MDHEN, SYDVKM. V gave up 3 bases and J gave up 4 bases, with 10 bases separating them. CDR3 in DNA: TGTGCCAGCAGTTTGCCGGGATCAGGGGCCAACGTCCTGACTTTC. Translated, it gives CASSLPGSGANVLTF.

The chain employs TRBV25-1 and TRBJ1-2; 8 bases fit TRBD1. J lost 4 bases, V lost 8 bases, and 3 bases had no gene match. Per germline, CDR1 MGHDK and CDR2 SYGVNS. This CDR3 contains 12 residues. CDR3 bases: TGTGCCAGCGGACAGGGACTCTATGGCTACACCTTC. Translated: CASGQGLYGYTF.

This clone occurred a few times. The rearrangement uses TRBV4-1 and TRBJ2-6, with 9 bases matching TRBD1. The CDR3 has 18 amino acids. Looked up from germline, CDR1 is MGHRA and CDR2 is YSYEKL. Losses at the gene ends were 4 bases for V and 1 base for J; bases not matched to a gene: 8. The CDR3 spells CASSLYRGLESGANVLTF. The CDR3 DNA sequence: TGCGCCAGCAGCCTTTACAGGGGGCTGGAATCTGGGGCCAACGTCCTGACTTTC.

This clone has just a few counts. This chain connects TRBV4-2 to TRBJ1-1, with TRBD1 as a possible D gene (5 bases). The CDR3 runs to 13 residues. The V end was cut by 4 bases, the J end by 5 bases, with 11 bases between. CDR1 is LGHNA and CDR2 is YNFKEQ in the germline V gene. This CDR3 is CASSPLRGTEAFF. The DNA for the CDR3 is TGTGCCAGCAGCCCCCTACGGGGGACTGAAGCTTTCTTT.

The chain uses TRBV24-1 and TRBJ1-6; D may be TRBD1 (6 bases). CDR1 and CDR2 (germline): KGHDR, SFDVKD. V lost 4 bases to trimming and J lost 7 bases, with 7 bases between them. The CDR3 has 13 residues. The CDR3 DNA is TGTGCCACCAGTGAACAGGGAAATTCACCCCTCCACTTT. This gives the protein CATSEQGNSPLHF.

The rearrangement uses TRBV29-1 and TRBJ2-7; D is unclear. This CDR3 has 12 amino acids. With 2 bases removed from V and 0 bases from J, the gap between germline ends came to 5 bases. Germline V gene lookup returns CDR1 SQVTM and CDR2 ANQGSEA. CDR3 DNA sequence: TGCAGCGTTGAAACTGTCTCCTACGAGCAGTACTTC. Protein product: CSVETVSYEQYF.

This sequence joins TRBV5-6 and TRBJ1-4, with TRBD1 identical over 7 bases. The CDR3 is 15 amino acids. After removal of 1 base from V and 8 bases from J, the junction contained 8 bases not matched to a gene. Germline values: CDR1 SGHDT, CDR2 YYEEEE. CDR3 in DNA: TGTGCCAGCAGCTTGTATGGGGAGACAGGGGAAAAACTGTTTTTT. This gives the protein CASSLYGETGEKLFF.